These 27 T cell receptor beta chains originate from one sample sequenced in a study of T cells after yellow fever vaccination. MiXCR, run by TCRdb on the 5' RACE reads, gives a single entry per CDR3 protein. The sample has roughly 500,000 distinct CDR3 sequences; about 19% are singletons. This specimen consisted of PBMCs, obtained 15 days after the yellow fever booster vaccination. These receptors were taken from a man younger than 45 who received the YFV17D yellow fever vaccine.

This clonotype was observed a few times. The chain uses TRBV30 and TRBJ2-1; 9 bases are a match to TRBD2. The ends lost 3 bases at V and 2 bases at J; junction bases unmatched: 14. This CDR3 region has 18 residues. CDR1 GTSNPN and CDR2 SVGIG come from the germline V gene (reference sequence). The CDR3 DNA reads TGTGCCTGGAGGGGAGGTTTGGCGGGAGGGAAAGCCTACAATGAGCAGTTCTTC. The encoded protein is CAWRGGLAGGKAYNEQFF.

V is TRBV27 and J is TRBJ1-1, with D maybe TRBD1 (5 bases). The CDR3 runs 15 residues. Trimming took 6 bases from V and 0 from J, leaving 14 bases between them. Germline V gene sequence: CDR1 MNHEY, CDR2 SMNVEV (reference sequence). CDR3 DNA: TGTGCCAGCAGCCAGGGCAGTTCTATGAACACTGAAGCTTTCTTT. It encodes CASSQGSSMNTEAFF.

The chain carries TRBV5-5 and TRBJ2-7, with 11 bases fitting TRBD2. CDR1 SGHKS and CDR2 YYEKEE come from the germline V gene (reference sequence). The V and J ends lost 4 bases and 0 bases, in that order; junction bases with no gene match: 6. The CDR3 has 16 residues. The CDR3 nucleotides read TGTGCCAGCAGCCCGACTAGCGGGGCCTACTCCTACGAGCAGTACTTC. Translated, it gives CASSPTSGAYSYEQYF. The full variable domain, completed using reference TRBV5-5 and TRBJ2-7, is DAGVTQSPTHLIKTRGQQVTLRCSPISGHKSVSWYQQVLGQGPQFIFQYYEKEERGRGNFPDRFSARQFPNYSSELNVNALLLGDSALYLCASSPTSGAYSYEQYFGPGTRLTVT.

This clonotype appeared many times. The chain uses TRBV25-1 and TRBJ2-1, with 7 bases aligning to TRBD2. From germline, CDR1 is MGHDK and CDR2 SYGVNS. The CDR3 totals 20 residues. The V segment lost 2 bases and the J segment 5 bases; nucleotides outside the gene matches: 21. The CDR3 bases are TGTGCCAGCAGTGAAACGGGTGGGGACGAGGGGCAGGGACTACACAATGAGCAGTTCTTC. This sequence encodes CASSETGGDEGQGLHNEQFF.

V gene TRBV2 combines with J gene TRBJ2-1; TRBD1 agrees at 7 bases. Per the germline V gene, CDR1 is SNHLY and CDR2 is FYNNEI. V lost 6 bases to trimming and J lost 7 bases; unmatched junction nucleotides: 9. CDR3 length: 14 amino acids. The CDR3 DNA follows: TGTGCCAGCAGCGGGACAGAGTTGTGGAATGAGCAGTTCTTC. Translation: CASSGTELWNEQFF.

The V gene is TRBV5-1, the J gene TRBJ2-7; D may be TRBD1 or TRBD2 (5 bases each). CDR3 size: 13 residues. The germline V and J ends were trimmed by 3 bases and 5 bases, with 12 bases remaining between them. Germline V gene sequence: CDR1 SGHRS, CDR2 YFSETQ. CDR3 DNA: TGCGCCAGCAGCTCGCCCGGGGCGAACGAGCAGTACTTC. It encodes CASSSPGANEQYF.

The chain combines TRBV29-1 with TRBJ2-4, with a weak D call TRBD2 (6 bases). The CDR3 is 11 amino acids. Germline V gene sequence: CDR1 SQVTM, CDR2 ANQGSEA. V was trimmed by 4 bases and J by 8 bases, leaving 9 bases between them. The CDR3 region is CSVARGDIQYF. The CDR3 DNA is TGCAGCGTTGCCCGCGGGGACATTCAGTACTTC.

The rearrangement links TRBV20-1 to TRBJ1-6; weak D call: TRBD1 (5 bases). Deletions cut 6 bases from V and 12 bases from J, with 9 bases between. The CDR3 loop spans 10 amino acids. The germline gives CDR1 DFQATT, CDR2 SNEGSKA (reference sequence). The CDR3 bases are TGCAGTGCGGGGACCGTACCCCTCCACTTT. It yields the protein CSAGTVPLHF.

This clonotype was found a few times. This chain links TRBV6-1 with TRBJ2-3, with TRBD2 matching over 12 bases. The V gene end was trimmed by 4 bases and the J gene end by 4 bases; junction bases not matched to a gene: 3. CDR1 and CDR2 (germline): MNHNS, SASEGT. The CDR3 runs to 15 residues. The CDR3 region is CASSASGGGADTQYF. For the CDR3, the DNA is TGTGCCAGCAGTGCTAGCGGGGGGGGCGCAGATACGCAGTATTTT.

The V gene is TRBV5-1, the J gene TRBJ2-2; the D gene is possibly TRBD1 (6 bases). The CDR3 contains 15 residues. V shed 4 bases and J shed 0 bases, with 10 bases lying between them. Germline CDR1 SGHRS, CDR2 YFSETQ. The CDR3 sequence: CASSDGGTNTGELFF. In nucleotides, the CDR3 is TGCGCCAGCAGCGATGGGGGCACGAACACCGGGGAGCTGTTTTTT.

This rearrangement joins TRBV20-1 to TRBJ2-7; 9 bases align to TRBD2. The V segment lost 5 bases and the J segment 1 base; nucleotides outside the gene matches: 6. This CDR3 spans 14 amino acids. Germline loops: CDR1 DFQATT, CDR2 SNEGSKA (reference sequence). CDR3 DNA sequence: TGCAGTGCTGGAAAGACTAGCGGTTCCTACGAGCAGTACTTC. Amino acids: CSAGKTSGSYEQYF.

The chain uses TRBV7-2 and TRBJ2-1, with TRBD2 matching 7 bases. Germline V gene lookup returns CDR1 SGHTA and CDR2 FQGNSA. The CDR3 contains 15 residues. J gave up 6 bases and V 1 base, and 6 bases lay outside the gene matches. CDR3 in DNA: TGTGCCAGCAGCTTAGGGGACTATACTACCAATGAGCAGTTCTTC. Encoded protein: CASSLGDYTTNEQFF. The whole variable domain, filled in from reference TRBV7-2 and TRBJ2-1, reads GAGVSQSPSNKVTEKGKDVELRCDPISGHTALYWYRQSLGQGLEFLIYFQGNSAPDKSGLPSDRFSAERTGGSVSTLTIQRTQQEDSAVYLCASSLGDYTTNEQFFGPGTRLTVL.

V is TRBV5-6 and J is TRBJ2-5; perhaps TRBD2 as D (5 bases). The CDR3 covers 17 residues. Germline values: CDR1 SGHDT, CDR2 YYEEEE. Deletions cut 0 bases from V and 1 base from J, with 16 bases between. The CDR3 bases are TGTGCCAGCAGCTTGGGCGCGCGGGTTGGAATCCAAGAGACCCAGTACTTC. Protein sequence: CASSLGARVGIQETQYF.

The chain has TRBV4-3 and TRBJ2-5; 8 bases map to TRBD2. Germline CDR1 reads LGHNA; CDR2 reads YSLEER. CDR3 length: 15 residues. The V gene end was trimmed by 4 bases and the J gene end by 5 bases; junction bases not matched to a gene: 9. The CDR3 nucleotides are TGCGCCAGCAGCCTTCGGGGCGGGGGGATGGAGACCCAGTACTTC. Its translation: CASSLRGGGMETQYF.

V gene TRBV20-1 combines with J gene TRBJ2-1, with D unresolved. Germline assignment: CDR1 DFQATT and CDR2 SNEGSKA (reference sequence). Trimming left V 4 bases short and J 8 bases short, with 18 bases between. The CDR3 contains 14 residues. CDR3 in DNA: TGCAGTGCTACTAGATTCGCTAATTCTGATGAGCAGTTCTTC. It specifies CSATRFANSDEQFF.

This chain uses TRBV6-2 or TRBV6-3 with TRBJ2-3; 7 nucleotides line up with TRBD2. Losses at the gene ends were 2 bases for V and 1 base for J; bases not matched to a gene: 18. In germline, CDR1 is MNHEY, CDR2 SVGEGT. The CDR3 runs to 20 residues. For the CDR3, the DNA is TGTGCCAGCAGTTACGCCCGCTCCCCAGTTGCGGGAGAACGCACAGATACGCAGTATTTT. Translated, it gives CASSYARSPVAGERTDTQYF.

This chain joins TRBV29-1 and TRBJ2-5; TRBD2 might be the D (5 bases). The CDR3 totals 13 residues. Germline-derived CDR1 and CDR2 are SQVTM and ANQGSEA. The ends were cut back, 1 base at V and 2 bases at J, with 8 bases in the middle. The CDR3 DNA follows: TGCAGCGTTGAAGCCCAGCGGCAAGAGACCCAGTACTTC. Protein sequence: CSVEAQRQETQYF.

This chain uses TRBV6-1 with TRBJ2-1, with 12 bases identical to TRBD2. CDR1 and CDR2 (germline): MNHNS, SASEGT. J gave up 10 bases and V 5 bases, and 6 bases lay outside the gene matches. The CDR3 spans 14 residues. CDR3 protein: CASSPGLAGKEQFF. The DNA of the CDR3 is TGTGCCAGCAGTCCCGGACTAGCGGGAAAGGAGCAGTTCTTC.

This chain connects TRBV10-2 to TRBJ2-7; TRBD1 matches at 9 bases. J lost 7 bases, V lost 8 bases, and 9 bases had no gene match. The germline V gene encodes CDR1 WSHSY and CDR2 SAAADI. The CDR3 contains 13 residues. CDR3 sequence: CASEEQGAREQYF. The CDR3 DNA sequence: TGCGCCAGCGAAGAACAGGGGGCTAGGGAGCAGTACTTC.

This chain connects TRBV29-1 to TRBJ2-2; 7 nucleotides line up with TRBD1. Germline V CDR1 and CDR2: SQVTM, ANQGSEA. V gave up 4 bases and J gave up 3 bases; unmatched junction bases: 2. The CDR3 is made up of 13 amino acids. For the CDR3, the DNA is TGCAGCGTTGCAGACAGGGACACCGGGGAGCTGTTTTTT. It codes for CSVADRDTGELFF.

This clonotype has only a few counts. This chain uses TRBV7-2 with TRBJ2-7; D is uncertain. Looked up from germline, CDR1 is SGHTA and CDR2 is FQGNSA. V was clipped by 3 bases and J by 7 bases, with 13 bases between them. This CDR3 has 13 residues. CDR3 protein: CASSLSPSVEQYF. The CDR3 DNA is TGTGCCAGCAGCTTGTCCCCATCCGTAGAGCAGTACTTC.

This clonotype was detected only a few times. The J gene is TRBJ2-1, the V gene TRBV6-4; a possible D gene is TRBD2 (6 bases). The CDR3 totals 18 residues. CDR1 and CDR2 (germline): MRHNA, SNTAGT. Trimming removed 0 bases at V and 2 bases at J, with 17 bases between. CDR3 DNA: TGTGCCAGCAGTGACTCCCCCCCAACGGGAGAGGCCTACAATGAGCAGTTCTTC. Its protein is CASSDSPPTGEAYNEQFF.

This clonotype was observed a handful of times. The J gene is TRBJ2-1, the V gene TRBV20-1; 9 positions match TRBD2. Germline CDR1 DFQATT, CDR2 SNEGSKA (reference sequence). J lost 5 bases, V lost 6 bases, and 11 bases had no gene match. CDR3 size: 15 residues. The CDR3 spells CSAPTISGSHNEQFF. In DNA, the CDR3 is TGCAGTGCCCCGACCATTAGCGGGAGCCACAATGAGCAGTTCTTC.

The chain employs TRBV5-6 and TRBJ2-7; 8 bases map to TRBD2. This CDR3 is built from 16 residues. J was trimmed by 7 bases and V by 4 bases; bases with no gene match: 16. Germline CDR1 SGHDT, CDR2 YYEEEE. The DNA of the CDR3 is TGTGCCAGCAGCCCTACTGGGACTAGGAGTTGGGGGGAGCAGTACTTC. Amino acid sequence: CASSPTGTRSWGEQYF.

The chain recombines TRBV27 with TRBJ2-4, with D perhaps matching TRBD1 (6 bases). V was clipped by 3 bases and J by 8 bases, with 14 bases between them. The CDR3 runs to 14 residues. Germline V gives CDR1 MNHEY, CDR2 SMNVEV (reference sequence). In DNA, the CDR3 is TGTGCCAGCAGTTTCAGGGGCCGTGGATACATTCAGTACTTC. This codes for CASSFRGRGYIQYF.

This chain joins TRBV3-1 and TRBJ2-5; tentatively, D is TRBD2 (6 bases). V lost 4 bases to trimming and J lost 0 bases, with 12 bases between them. Per germline, CDR1 LGHDT and CDR2 YNNKEL (reference sequence). CDR3 size: 15 residues. The CDR3 coding sequence is TGTGCCAGCAGCCGACCGCGGGATTACCAAGAGACCCAGTACTTC. Translated, it gives CASSRPRDYQETQYF.

This clonotype was counted a few times. This chain uses TRBV20-1 with TRBJ2-7; 7 bases are shared with TRBD1. Germline V gene sequence: CDR1 DFQATT, CDR2 SNEGSKA (reference sequence). The CDR3 length is 14 residues. The trim removed 5 bases at V and 6 bases at J, leaving 13 bases unmatched. The CDR3 spells CSASLGTVPLEQYF. The DNA of the CDR3 is TGCAGTGCTTCACTCGGGACAGTTCCCCTCGAGCAGTACTTC.